Only one count was recorded for the clone carrying this TCR beta chain. The repertoire was sequenced with immunoSEQ multiplex PCR; TCRdb's copy has only in-frame clones and lacks some. The table includes around 20,000 clones, about 80% detected once. From germline, CDR1 is LNHDA and CDR2 SQIVND (reference sequence). This CDR3 region has 15 residues. V shed 7 bases and J shed 0 bases, with 10 bases lying between them. This record comes from a study of ipilimumab plus nivolumab after autologous stem cell transplantation. This material consisted of PBMCs, taken in a trial of ipilimumab plus nivolumab as post-transplant consolidation. This receptor was taken from a male donor with diffuse large B-cell lymphoma. The chain combines TRBV19 with TRBJ1-6; D is uncertain. CDR3 DNA: TGTGCCAGTACTGCACAGAGCTCCTATAATTCACCCCTCCACTTT. Translated, it gives CASTAQSSYNSPLHF.